The clone carrying this TCR beta chain was picked up many times. Its specificity is unknown. The data stem from a study of T-cell memory formation after mild COVID-19. Whole-study context: TCR clusters mostly belonged to single donors. Findings and caveats of the study: Several responding clones turned up in pre-infection memory, indicating that cross-reactive memory may have taken part.

A single record per CDR3 protein comes from TCRdb applying MiXCR to the 5' RACE reads. The sample lists hundreds of thousands of distinct CDR3 sequences, 20% to 30% occurring once. The CDR3 totals 15 residues. Germline V gives CDR1 MNHEY, CDR2 SVGEGT. V lost 0 bases to trimming and J lost 4 bases, with 10 bases between them. Source material: PBMCs or a T cell subset sorted from them (not recorded which). J is TRBJ2-1 and V is TRBV6-2 or TRBV6-3; the D gene is possibly TRBD2 (5 bases). The receptor was isolated from an adult woman who had mild COVID-19 (a few samples of this study predate the infection). Cell type and time point are not known. The CDR3 loop is CASSYSGGLYNEQFF. The CDR3 DNA sequence: TGTGCCAGCAGTTACTCAGGCGGGTTATACAATGAGCAGTTCTTC.